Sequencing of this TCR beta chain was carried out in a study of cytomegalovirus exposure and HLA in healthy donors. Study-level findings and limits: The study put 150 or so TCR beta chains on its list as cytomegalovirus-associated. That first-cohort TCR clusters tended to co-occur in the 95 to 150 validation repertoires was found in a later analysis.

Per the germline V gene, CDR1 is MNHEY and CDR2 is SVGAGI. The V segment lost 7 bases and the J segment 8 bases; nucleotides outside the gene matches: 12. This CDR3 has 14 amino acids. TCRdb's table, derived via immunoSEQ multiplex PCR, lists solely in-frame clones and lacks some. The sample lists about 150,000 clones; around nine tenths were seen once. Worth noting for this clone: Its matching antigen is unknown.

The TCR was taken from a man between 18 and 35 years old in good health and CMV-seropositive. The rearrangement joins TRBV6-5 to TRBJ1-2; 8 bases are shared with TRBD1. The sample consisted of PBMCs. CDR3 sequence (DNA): TGTGCCAGCACCAAAGATCAGGGGGCAAGAGGCTACACCTTC. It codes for CASTKDQGARGYTF.